This T cell receptor beta chain was documented in a study of cytomegalovirus exposure and HLA in healthy donors. Broader study findings: The study designated 164 TCR beta chains cytomegalovirus-associated.

The donors were members of the validation cohort comprising over a hundred subjects, separate from the approximately 700-subject first cohort. Note on this clone: Antigen: not known.

The length of the CDR3 is 15 residues. V was shortened by 7 bases and J by 0 bases, with 13 bases between the two germline ends. Germline V gene sequence: CDR1 MDHEN, CDR2 SYDVKM. Method: immunoSEQ multiplex PCR; TCRdb's copy keeps in-frame clones and lacks some. The data contain about 170,000 clones, just under 90% of them singletons. This TCR was recovered from a woman between 18 and 29 years old in good health and CMV-seropositive. Sequenced sample: PBMCs. The V gene is TRBV28, the J gene TRBJ2-4, with a possible D match to TRBD1 (6 bases). The DNA for the CDR3 is TGTGCCAGCAAGAGGGGGTCACTAGCCAAAAACATTCAGTACTTC. Protein sequence: CASKRGSLAKNIQYF.